This entry describes one T cell receptor beta chain. Its antigen is as yet unknown. The PCR used 60 Vbeta and 13 Jbeta primers. Assay used: immunoSEQ multiplex PCR; TCRdb lists only in-frame clones, some missing. Here the sample spans about 110,000 clones, 65% to 80% being singletons. Looked up from germline, CDR1 is MDHEN and CDR2 is SYDVKM. CDR3 length: 16 amino acids. V gave up 5 bases and J gave up 0 bases, with 16 bases separating them. This entry belongs to a study of cytomegalovirus exposure and HLA in healthy donors. Study-level information: Counted in an early data release were approximately 85 million unique TCRs from HLA-typed donors. Regarding the study as a whole: It was reported in a later analysis that an Asian-associated ancestry cluster showed fewer N-insertions than the approximately 670-donor mean. It was taken for granted in presence/absence analyses that sequencing depth across donors was roughly uniform. Of the V segments, some could not be distinguished, including TRBV6-2 and TRBV6-3, and were excluded.

The chain has TRBV28 and TRBJ1-1; D unclear. Material for sequencing was PBMCs. The sequence was obtained from a female donor in good health and CMV-seropositive. CDR3 amino acids: CASSPVGPALNTEAFF. The CDR3 DNA reads TGTGCCAGCAGTCCGGTGGGCCCGGCGCTGAACACTGAAGCTTTCTTT.